This T cell receptor (beta chain) was identified during a study of cytomegalovirus exposure and HLA in healthy donors. Use of 60 Vbeta and 13 Jbeta primers characterized the PCR. Clones were read by immunoSEQ multiplex PCR, and TCRdb kept only the in-frame ones, dropping some. Found here are 60,000 to 75,000 clones; the top ten clones hold 1.5% to 2%. Broader study findings: Rare sequences made up most TCRs, while some public TCRs were found in many donors. A list of about 180 TCR beta chains associated with cytomegalovirus was given. Rates of TCR association differed by HLA locus in a later analysis, with DRB1 highest and HLA-C lowest.

All donors participated as healthy donors of bone marrow. The CDR3 runs to 15 residues. The ends lost 2 bases at V and 4 bases at J; junction bases unmatched: 5. The V gene's germline CDR1 is MRHNA and CDR2 SNTAGT. On this clone itself: Its matching antigen is unknown.

The chain couples TRBV6-4 to TRBJ1-2, with TRBD1 matching over 9 bases. The receptor was isolated from a woman between 25 and 40 years old in good health and CMV-seronegative. The sample taken for sequencing was PBMCs. The CDR3 sequence is CASSDREGQGYGYTF. In DNA form, the CDR3 reads TGTGCCAGCAGTGACCGTGAGGGACAGGGCTATGGCTACACCTTC.